The clone carrying this TCR beta chain occurred a few times. These data come from a study of blood T cell repertoires in COVID-19. Study details: Acute and convalescent COVID-19 specimens originated in the United States, Italy and Spain. PBMCs, B-cell-depleted T cells, or T cells provided the cDNA or gDNA that made up the material.

CDR3 size: 11 residues. Germline values: CDR1 SGHAT, CDR2 FQNNGV. V lost 5 bases and J 6 bases, leaving 4 bases between the germline ends. Authors' methods: Reference gene primer amplification yielded estimated nucleated cell counts. Generated by immunoSEQ multiplex PCR, the TCRdb table keeps only in-frame clones and is missing some. D and trimming come from the DNA, and the V and J calls and clone size come from that table. This sample has tens of thousands of clones; roughly 90% occur once, and the top ten carry about 3.9%. The rearrangement links TRBV11-2 to TRBJ2-2; D gene ambiguous. Sequences were obtained from peripheral blood. The TCR sequence derives from a human donor in a cohort sampled during active COVID-19. The CDR3 protein is CASSPAGELFF. CDR3 DNA: TGTGCCAGCAGCCCCGCCGGGGAGCTGTTTTTT.